The entry below gives a single T cell receptor (beta chain) sequence along with its context. Its target is not known. Trimming removed 6 bases from V and 4 bases from J, with 16 bases in between. The CDR3 is 15 amino acids. Germline CDR1 reads SNHLY; CDR2 reads FYNNEI. Data came from immunoSEQ multiplex PCR; TCRdb stores just in-frame clones and leaves some out. This table holds 90,000 to 110,000 clones, about 88% found once. The sample originates from a study of T cell responses to AZD1222 COVID-19 vaccine. Study-wide findings and caveats: Spike regions recognized by vaccine-associated CD4 TCRs spanned the protein, led by 160-218 and 743-854. White British donors predominated, females outnumbered males, and clonal diversity was possibly underestimated.

The sequence was obtained from an adult who received the AZD1222 COVID-19 vaccine. The sequenced sample was peripheral blood, obtained 28 days after the second AZD1222 dose. The chain recombines TRBV2 with TRBJ1-5; D remains unclear. CDR3 protein: CASRTAGAGNQPQHF. In DNA, the CDR3 is TGTGCCAGCAGGACCGCCGGAGCGGGTAATCAGCCCCAGCATTTT.